The T cell receptor (beta chain) described here comes from a study of cytomegalovirus exposure and HLA in healthy donors. Here immunoSEQ multiplex PCR was the method, and the copy in TCRdb shows in-frame clones only, minus some. The table records 150,000 to 200,000 clones, around nine tenths of them present only once. This clone was counted between two and nine times. Germline V gives CDR1 SGDLS, CDR2 YYNGEE. Trimming cost V 0 bases and J 2 bases, with 10 bases left between them. This CDR3 spans 15 amino acids. The chain links TRBV9 to TRBJ2-3; D is perhaps TRBD2 (6 bases). Sample: PBMCs. The TCR was taken from a woman aged 18-35 years in good health and CMV-seropositive. The CDR3 nucleotides read TGTGCCAGCAGCGTAGAGGGACTCTACACAGATACGCAGTATTTT. Its translation: CASSVEGLYTDTQYF. The full variable domain, its missing parts supplied by reference TRBV9 and TRBJ2-3, is DSGVTQTPKHLITATGQRVTLRCSPRSGDLSVYWYQQSLDQGLQFLIQYYNGEERAKGNILERFSAQQFPDLHSELNLSSLELGDSALYFCASSVEGLYTDTQYFGPGTRLTVL.